The text below deals with one T cell receptor beta chain. Its antigen is unknown. Treatment reported: roughly 10-day PBMC culture with coronavirus spike peptide pools or control peptides (ViraFEST assay). Each well held over 1.5 million PBMCs in IL-2 (roughly 10 IU/ml) medium with around 10 ug/ml peptide pools. The Oncomine TCR Beta short-read assay sequenced DNA from cultured CD4+ T cells. TCRdb recomputed calls from the PCR reads with MiXCR, one row per CDR3 protein. Here the sample spans over 12,000 distinct CDR3 sequences, 43% being singletons. The entry originates in a study of vaccination and CD4 T cells after COVID-19. Across the whole study: Roughly 10 convalescent patients had mild and one had severe PCR-confirmed SARS-CoV-2 disease. Cells were stimulated with overlapping spike peptide pools from SARS-CoV-2, HCoV-NL63, HCoV-OC43 and HCoV-229E.

Per germline, CDR1 MNHEY and CDR2 SMNVEV (reference sequence). Trimming removed 6 bases from V and 4 bases from J, with 13 bases in between. This CDR3 comprises 15 residues. Material: cultured CD4+ T cells from blood. The chain uses TRBV27 and TRBJ2-6; weak D call: TRBD2 (5 bases). This receptor was taken from a human donor with COVID-19. This CDR3 is CASSPRGSGANVLTF. The CDR3 DNA sequence: TGTGCCAGCAGCCCCCGGGGATCCGGGGCCAACGTCCTGACTTTC.